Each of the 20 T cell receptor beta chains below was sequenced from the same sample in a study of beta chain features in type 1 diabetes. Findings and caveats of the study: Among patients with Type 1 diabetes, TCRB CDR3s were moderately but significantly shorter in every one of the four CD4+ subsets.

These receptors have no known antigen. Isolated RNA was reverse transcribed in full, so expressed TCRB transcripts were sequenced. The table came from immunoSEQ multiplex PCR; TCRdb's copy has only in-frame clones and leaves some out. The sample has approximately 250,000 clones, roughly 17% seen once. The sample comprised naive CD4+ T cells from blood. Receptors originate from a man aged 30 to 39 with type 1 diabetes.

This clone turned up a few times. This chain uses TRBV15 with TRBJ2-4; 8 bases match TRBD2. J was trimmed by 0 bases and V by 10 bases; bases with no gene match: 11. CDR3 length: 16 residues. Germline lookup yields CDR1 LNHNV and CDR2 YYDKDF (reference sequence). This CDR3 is CAIGASGSLAKNIQYF. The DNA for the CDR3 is TGTGCCATCGGGGCTAGCGGGTCCCTAGCCAAAAACATTCAGTACTTC.

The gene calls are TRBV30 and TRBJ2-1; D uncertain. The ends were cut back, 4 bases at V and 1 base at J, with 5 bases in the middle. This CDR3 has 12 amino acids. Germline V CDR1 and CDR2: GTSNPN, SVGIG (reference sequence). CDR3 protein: CAWTTSYNEQFF. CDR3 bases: TGTGCCTGGACAACTTCCTACAATGAGCAGTTCTTC.

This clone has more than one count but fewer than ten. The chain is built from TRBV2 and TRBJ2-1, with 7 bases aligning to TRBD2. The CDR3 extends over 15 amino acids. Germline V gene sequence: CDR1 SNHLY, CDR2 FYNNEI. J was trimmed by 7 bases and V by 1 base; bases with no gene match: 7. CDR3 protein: CASSEGTRVANEQFF. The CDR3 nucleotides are TGTGCCAGCAGTGAAGGGACTAGGGTTGCTAATGAGCAGTTCTTC. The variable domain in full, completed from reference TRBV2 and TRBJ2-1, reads EPEVTQTPSHQVTQMGQEVILRCVPISNHLYFYWYRQILGQKVEFLVSFYNNEISEKSEIFDDQFSVERPDGSNFTLKIRSTKLEDSAMYFCASSEGTRVANEQFFGPGTRLTVL.

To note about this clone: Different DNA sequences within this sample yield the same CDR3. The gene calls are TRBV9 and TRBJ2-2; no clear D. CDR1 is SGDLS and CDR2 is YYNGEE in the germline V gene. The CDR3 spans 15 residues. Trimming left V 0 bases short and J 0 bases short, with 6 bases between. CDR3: CASSVGGTNTGELFF. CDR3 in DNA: TGTGCCAGCAGCGTAGGAGGCACGAACACCGGGGAGCTGTTTTTT.

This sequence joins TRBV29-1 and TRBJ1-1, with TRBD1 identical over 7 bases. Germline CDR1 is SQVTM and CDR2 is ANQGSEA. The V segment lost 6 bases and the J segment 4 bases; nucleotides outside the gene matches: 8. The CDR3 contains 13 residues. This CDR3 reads CSVDRRLATEAFF. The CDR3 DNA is TGCAGCGTGGACAGGCGTTTGGCCACTGAAGCTTTCTTT.

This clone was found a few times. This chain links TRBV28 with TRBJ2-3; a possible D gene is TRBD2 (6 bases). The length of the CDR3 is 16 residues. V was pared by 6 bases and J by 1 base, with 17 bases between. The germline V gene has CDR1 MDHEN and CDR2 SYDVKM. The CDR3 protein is CASRDTGAGRTDTQYF. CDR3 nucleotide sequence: TGTGCCAGCAGAGATACCGGGGCGGGGCGCACAGATACGCAGTATTTT.

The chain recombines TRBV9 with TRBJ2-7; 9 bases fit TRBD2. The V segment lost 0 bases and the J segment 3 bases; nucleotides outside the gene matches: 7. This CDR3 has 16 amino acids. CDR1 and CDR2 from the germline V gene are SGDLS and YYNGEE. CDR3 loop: CASSVGSIAGVYEQYF. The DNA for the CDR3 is TGTGCCAGCAGCGTAGGTTCGATAGCGGGAGTCTACGAGCAGTACTTC. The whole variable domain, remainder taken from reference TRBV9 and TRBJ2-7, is DSGVTQTPKHLITATGQRVTLRCSPRSGDLSVYWYQQSLDQGLQFLIQYYNGEERAKGNILERFSAQQFPDLHSELNLSSLELGDSALYFCASSVGSIAGVYEQYFGPGTRLTVT.

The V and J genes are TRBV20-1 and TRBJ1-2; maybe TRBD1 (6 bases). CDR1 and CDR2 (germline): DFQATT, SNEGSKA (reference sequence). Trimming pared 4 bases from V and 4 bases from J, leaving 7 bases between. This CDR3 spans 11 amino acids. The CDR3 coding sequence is TGCAGTGCTACGGACAGCTATGGCTACACCTTC. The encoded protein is CSATDSYGYTF.

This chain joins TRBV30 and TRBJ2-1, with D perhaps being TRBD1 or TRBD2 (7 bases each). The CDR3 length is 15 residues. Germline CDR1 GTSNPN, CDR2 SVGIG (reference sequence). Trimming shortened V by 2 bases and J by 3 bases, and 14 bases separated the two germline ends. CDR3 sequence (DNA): TGTGCCTGGAGTCCCAGGGGGGGGTTCTACAATGAGCAGTTCTTC. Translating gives CAWSPRGGFYNEQFF.

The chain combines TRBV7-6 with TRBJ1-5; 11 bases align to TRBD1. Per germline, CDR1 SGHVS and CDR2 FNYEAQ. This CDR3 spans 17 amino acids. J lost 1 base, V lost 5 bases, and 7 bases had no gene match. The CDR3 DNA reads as TGTGCCAGCAGCCCTAACCGGGACAGGGGGAGCAATCAGCCCCAGCATTTT. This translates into CASSPNRDRGSNQPQHF.

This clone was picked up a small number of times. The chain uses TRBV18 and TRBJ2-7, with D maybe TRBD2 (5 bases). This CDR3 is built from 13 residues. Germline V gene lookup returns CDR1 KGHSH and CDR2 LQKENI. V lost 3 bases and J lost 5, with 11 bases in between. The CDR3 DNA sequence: TGTGCCAGCTCACCGAGAGGGATGGACGAGCAGTACTTC. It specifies CASSPRGMDEQYF.

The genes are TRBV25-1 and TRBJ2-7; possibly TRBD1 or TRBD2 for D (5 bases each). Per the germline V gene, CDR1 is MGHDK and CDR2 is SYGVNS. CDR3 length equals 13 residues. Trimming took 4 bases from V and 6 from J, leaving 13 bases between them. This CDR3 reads CASSVGVRAEQYF. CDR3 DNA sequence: TGTGCCAGCAGTGTAGGGGTGAGGGCCGAGCAGTACTTC.

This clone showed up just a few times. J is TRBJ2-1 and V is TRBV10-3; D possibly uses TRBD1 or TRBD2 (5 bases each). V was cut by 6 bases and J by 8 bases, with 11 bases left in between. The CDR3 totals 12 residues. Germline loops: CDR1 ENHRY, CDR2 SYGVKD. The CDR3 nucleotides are TGTGCCATCAGCCCGGGACCCCATGAGCAGTTCTTC. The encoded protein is CAISPGPHEQFF.

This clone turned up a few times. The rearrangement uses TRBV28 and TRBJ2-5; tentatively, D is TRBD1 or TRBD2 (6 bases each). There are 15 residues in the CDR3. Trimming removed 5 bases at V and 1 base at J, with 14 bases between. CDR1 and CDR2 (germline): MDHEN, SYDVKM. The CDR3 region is CASSGGGALQETQYF. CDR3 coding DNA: TGTGCCAGCAGTGGGGGCGGGGCTCTCCAAGAGACCCAGTACTTC.

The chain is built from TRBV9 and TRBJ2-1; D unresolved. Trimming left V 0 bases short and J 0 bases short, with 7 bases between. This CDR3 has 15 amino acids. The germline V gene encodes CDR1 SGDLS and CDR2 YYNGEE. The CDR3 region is CASSVAQSSYNEQFF. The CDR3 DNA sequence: TGTGCCAGCAGCGTAGCACAGAGCTCCTACAATGAGCAGTTCTTC.

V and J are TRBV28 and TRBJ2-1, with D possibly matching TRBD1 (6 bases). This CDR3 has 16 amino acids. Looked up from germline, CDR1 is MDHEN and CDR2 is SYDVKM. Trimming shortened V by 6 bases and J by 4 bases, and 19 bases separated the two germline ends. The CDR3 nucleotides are TGTGCCAGCAGCTCAACGGACAGCAAAGTATACAATGAGCAGTTCTTC. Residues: CASSSTDSKVYNEQFF.

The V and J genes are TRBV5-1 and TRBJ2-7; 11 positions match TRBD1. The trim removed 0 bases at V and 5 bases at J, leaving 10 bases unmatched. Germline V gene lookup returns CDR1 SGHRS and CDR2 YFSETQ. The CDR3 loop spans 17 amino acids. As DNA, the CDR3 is TGCGCCAGCAGCTTGGCCTTTGGACAGGGGGCGAGGAACGAGCAGTACTTC. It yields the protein CASSLAFGQGARNEQYF.

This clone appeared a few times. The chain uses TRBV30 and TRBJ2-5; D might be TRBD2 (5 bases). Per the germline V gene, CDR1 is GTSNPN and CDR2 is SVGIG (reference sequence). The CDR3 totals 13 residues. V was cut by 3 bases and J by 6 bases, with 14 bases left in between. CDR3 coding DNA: TGTGCCTGGAGGGAGGCCCTTTTAAAGACCCAGTACTTC. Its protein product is CAWREALLKTQYF.

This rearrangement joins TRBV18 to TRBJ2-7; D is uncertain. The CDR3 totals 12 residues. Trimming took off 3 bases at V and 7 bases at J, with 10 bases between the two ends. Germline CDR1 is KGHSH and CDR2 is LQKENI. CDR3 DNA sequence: TGTGCCAGCTCACCGTACAACGGGGAGCAGTACTTC. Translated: CASSPYNGEQYF.

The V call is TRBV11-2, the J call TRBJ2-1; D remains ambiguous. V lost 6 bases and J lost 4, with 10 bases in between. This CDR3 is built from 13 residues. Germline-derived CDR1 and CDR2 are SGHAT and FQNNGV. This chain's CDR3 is CASRVGIYNEQFF. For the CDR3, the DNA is TGTGCCAGCAGGGTGGGGATTTACAATGAGCAGTTCTTC.